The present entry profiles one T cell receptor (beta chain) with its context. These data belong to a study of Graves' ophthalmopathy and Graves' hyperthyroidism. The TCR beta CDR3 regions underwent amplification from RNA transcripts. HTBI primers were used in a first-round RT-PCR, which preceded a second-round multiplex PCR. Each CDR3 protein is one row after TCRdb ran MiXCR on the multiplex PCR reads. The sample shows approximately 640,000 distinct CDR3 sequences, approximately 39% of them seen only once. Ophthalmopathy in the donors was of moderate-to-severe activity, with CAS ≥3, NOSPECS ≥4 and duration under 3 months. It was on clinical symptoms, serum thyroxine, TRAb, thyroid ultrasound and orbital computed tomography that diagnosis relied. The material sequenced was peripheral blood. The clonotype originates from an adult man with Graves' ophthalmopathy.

The CDR3 region is CASSYSGLWTGNTIYF. CDR3 sequence (DNA): TGTGCCAGCAGTTACTCCGGACTTTGGACTGGAAACACCATATATTTT. The chain combines TRBV6-6 with TRBJ1-3; no clear D. CDR1 is MNHNY, CDR2 SVGAGI, per germline (reference sequence). The CDR3 totals 16 residues. The V and J ends lost 0 bases and 2 bases respectively, with 11 bases between them.